Presented here are 26 T cell receptor beta chains from one specimen sequenced in a study of spatial heterogeneity in lung cancer. Stated time point: sample taken at primary tumor resection. The study sequenced unsorted whole RNA from tumor, nontumor lung or frozen PBMC. TCRdb re-analysed the 5' RACE reads in MiXCR, keeping a single row per CDR3 protein. The sample has around 40,000 distinct CDR3 sequences; roughly 6% are singletons. The sequences come from PBMCs, collected at surgery. The receptors here all came from a male donor with early-stage non-small cell lung cancer.

This clonotype was detected many times. This chain uses TRBV24-1 with TRBJ2-7, with TRBD2 matching 7 bases. The CDR3 loop spans 15 amino acids. The germline gives CDR1 KGHDR, CDR2 SFDVKD. Trimming removed 6 bases from V and 0 bases from J; junction bases left unmatched: 7. The CDR3 DNA is TGTGCCACCAGTACCGGGGCGGGAGCCTCCTACGAGCAGTACTTC. Protein product: CATSTGAGASYEQYF.

This clonotype has ten or more counts. J is TRBJ2-7 and V is TRBV12-3 or TRBV12-4; 8 nucleotides match TRBD1. The junction had 5 bases not matched to a gene; V was cut back by 5 bases and J by 2 bases. CDR3 length: 14 amino acids. The CDR3 spells CASSPGQGPYEQYF. The DNA for the CDR3 is TGTGCCAGCAGTCCCGGACAGGGCCCCTACGAGCAGTACTTC.

This clonotype has a count of ten or more. The chain joins TRBV14 to TRBJ1-1; 7 bases agree with TRBD1. Looked up from germline, CDR1 is SGHDN and CDR2 is FVKESK. This CDR3 has 17 residues. The V segment lost 5 bases and the J segment 3 bases; nucleotides outside the gene matches: 15. DNA for the CDR3: TGTGCCAGCAGCGGTTACAGGGGACACCGACTTTACACTGAAGCTTTCTTT. This translates into CASSGYRGHRLYTEAFF.

The V gene is TRBV19, the J gene TRBJ1-2; D is perhaps TRBD1 (5 bases). The V and J ends lost 6 bases and 8 bases respectively, with 16 bases between them. Germline V gene lookup returns CDR1 LNHDA and CDR2 SQIVND (reference sequence). The length of the CDR3 is 13 residues. The CDR3: CASSVTGAGGYTF. CDR3 DNA sequence: TGTGCCAGTAGCGTGACCGGGGCGGGCGGCTACACCTTC.

This clonotype was seen repeatedly, ten times or more. The genes are TRBV5-1 and TRBJ1-1; no firm D call. CDR1 is SGHRS, CDR2 YFSETQ, per germline. V was cut by 1 base and J by 5 bases, with 15 bases left in between. This CDR3 spans 15 amino acids. The CDR3, as DNA: TGCGCCAGCAGCTTGATCACTGAGGGTCGTACTGAAGCTTTCTTT. Translation: CASSLITEGRTEAFF.

This clonotype has at least ten counts. This chain uses TRBV3-1 with TRBJ2-1; D possibly uses TRBD1 or TRBD2 (6 bases each). The CDR3 is made up of 17 amino acids. Germline loops: CDR1 LGHDT, CDR2 YNNKEL (reference sequence). Trimming pared 0 bases from V and 2 bases from J, leaving 14 bases between. Here the CDR3 DNA reads TGTGCCAGCAGCCAAGAATGGGGGCTAGCGCCCTACAATGAGCAGTTCTTC. Its protein is CASSQEWGLAPYNEQFF.

This clonotype was counted many times. This chain connects TRBV12-5 to TRBJ1-1, with 7 bases that match TRBD1. Looked up from germline, CDR1 is LGHNT and CDR2 is FRNRAP. V lost 2 bases to trimming and J lost 5 bases; unmatched junction nucleotides: 5. CDR3 length: 14 amino acids. The CDR3 coding sequence is TGTGCTAGTGGTTTGCCCAGGGGGTTAACTGAAGCTTTCTTT. Protein: CASGLPRGLTEAFF.

This clonotype was found a few times. This rearrangement joins TRBV6-6 to TRBJ2-3; D is uncertain. V gave up 2 bases and J gave up 5 bases, with 11 bases separating them. The CDR3 sequence is 14 residues long. CDR1 MNHNY and CDR2 SVGAGI come from the germline V gene (reference sequence). This CDR3 reads CASSYGEVVDTQYF. The CDR3 DNA reads as TGTGCCAGCAGTTACGGGGAAGTAGTAGATACGCAGTATTTT.

This clonotype showed up many times. The CDR3 protein is CSARDNSAGGEQFF. In nucleotides, the CDR3 is TGCAGTGCTAGAGATAATTCCGCGGGCGGTGAGCAGTTCTTC. The chain employs TRBV20-1 and TRBJ2-1, with D perhaps TRBD2 (5 bases). The germline V gene encodes CDR1 DFQATT and CDR2 SNEGSKA (reference sequence). Trimming removed 0 bases from V and 9 bases from J, with 15 bases in between. This CDR3 has 14 amino acids.

This clonotype was detected many times. The rearrangement uses TRBV2 and TRBJ1-5, with a weak D call TRBD1 (5 bases). V lost 7 bases and J 5 bases, leaving 18 bases between the germline ends. Looked up from germline, CDR1 is SNHLY and CDR2 is FYNNEI. CDR3 size: 15 residues. CDR3 protein: CASKSQGTRDQPQHF. The DNA of the CDR3 is TGTGCCAGCAAATCCCAGGGAACGAGGGATCAGCCCCAGCATTTT. Combining the CDR3 with reference TRBV2 and TRBJ1-5 gives the whole variable domain EPEVTQTPSHQVTQMGQEVILRCVPISNHLYFYWYRQILGQKVEFLVSFYNNEISEKSEIFDDQFSVERPDGSNFTLKIRSTKLEDSAMYFCASKSQGTRDQPQHFGDGTRLSIL.

The sample holds a few counts of this clonotype. In DNA form, the CDR3 reads TGCAGTGCGGTGGCAGGGGCTGACACTGAAGCTTTCTTT. Amino acid sequence: CSAVAGADTEAFF. This chain uses TRBV20-1 with TRBJ1-1; a possible D gene is TRBD1 (6 bases). Per germline, CDR1 DFQATT and CDR2 SNEGSKA (reference sequence). The CDR3 totals 13 residues. The V end was cut by 6 bases, the J end by 3 bases, with 14 bases between.

This clonotype was detected many times. The V call is TRBV28, the J call TRBJ2-5; D remains ambiguous. Trimming took off 3 bases at V and 5 bases at J, with 7 bases between the two ends. This CDR3 is 12 amino acids long. Germline V CDR1 and CDR2: MDHEN, SYDVKM. CDR3 sequence (DNA): TGTGCCAGCAGTTTGGGGTGGGAGACCCAGTACTTC. This encodes CASSLGWETQYF.

The chain uses TRBV6-6 and TRBJ1-4, with D perhaps TRBD1 (6 bases). V gave up 7 bases and J gave up 7 bases, with 13 bases separating them. The CDR3 is 13 amino acids. Germline V gene lookup returns CDR1 MNHNY and CDR2 SVGAGI (reference sequence). CDR3 region: CASNWDIGEKLFF. CDR3 sequence (DNA): TGTGCCAGCAATTGGGACATAGGTGAAAAACTGTTTTTT.

A remark on this clonotype: This could be a read error, since a much larger clone is one nucleotide away. The chain couples TRBV12-5 to TRBJ2-1, with 11 bases fitting TRBD2. The CDR3 has 12 amino acids. CDR1 is LGHNT and CDR2 is FRNRAP in the germline V gene. CDR3: CASSRASGLAAF. CDR3 in DNA: TGTGCTAGTAGTCGAGCCTCGGGACTAGCGGCCTTC. The entire variable domain, with the rest obtained from reference TRBV12-5 and TRBJ2-1, is as follows: DARVTQTPRHKVTEMGQEVTMRCQPILGHNTVFWYRQTMMQGLELLAYFRNRAPLDDSGMPKDRFSAEMPDATLATLKIQPSEPRDSAVYFCASSRASGLAAFGPGTRLTVL.

The genes are TRBV19 and TRBJ1-5, with TRBD1 matching 7 bases. Germline CDR1 is LNHDA and CDR2 is SQIVND (reference sequence). The J segment lost 0 bases and the V segment lost 10 bases, leaving 6 bases of the junction unmatched. CDR3 size: 14 residues. The CDR3 reads CATSTGYSNQPQHF. The CDR3 bases are TGTGCCACTTCGACAGGGTATAGCAATCAGCCCCAGCATTTT.

This clonotype has just a few counts. The rearrangement links TRBV5-6 to TRBJ1-3; D gene uncertain. Trimming took off 0 bases at V and 0 bases at J, with 7 bases between the two ends. The CDR3 is made up of 15 amino acids. In germline, CDR1 is SGHDT, CDR2 YYEEEE. The DNA of the CDR3 is TGTGCCAGCAGCTTGGCGGCGGTCTCTGGAAACACCATATATTTT. It codes for CASSLAAVSGNTIYF.

This clonotype has ten or more counts. The chain recombines TRBV5-1 with TRBJ1-6; TRBD1 matches at 7 bases. V trimming: 5 bases; J trimming: 7 bases; junction bases outside the gene matches: 6. This CDR3 has 14 amino acids. Per the germline V gene, CDR1 is SGHRS and CDR2 is YFSETQ. The CDR3 coding sequence is TGCGCCAGCAGACCGACAGGGAAGAATTCACCCCTCCACTTT. It yields the protein CASRPTGKNSPLHF.

This clonotype was observed many times. The chain links TRBV3-1 to TRBJ1-6; D unresolved. The CDR3 loop spans 15 amino acids. V dropped 2 bases and J dropped 7 bases, with 12 bases sitting between them. Germline CDR1 is LGHDT and CDR2 is YNNKEL (reference sequence). The CDR3 nucleotides read TGTGCCAGCAGCCAACAAGACGGACCGAATTCACCCCTCCACTTT. It encodes CASSQQDGPNSPLHF.

This clonotype was found a few times. This sequence joins TRBV28 and TRBJ1-2, with D possibly being TRBD1 (5 bases). V was clipped by 5 bases and J by 4 bases, with 20 bases between them. Per the germline V gene, CDR1 is MDHEN and CDR2 is SYDVKM. The CDR3 runs to 16 residues. CDR3 in DNA: TGTGCCAGCAGTCCCCAAACTGGGGGAACCAGCTATGGCTACACCTTC. Amino acids: CASSPQTGGTSYGYTF.

At least ten counts were recorded for this clonotype. The chain is built from TRBV27 and TRBJ2-2; 14 positions agree with TRBD2. CDR1 and CDR2 (germline): MNHEY, SMNVEV (reference sequence). The junction had 3 bases not matched to a gene; V was cut back by 6 bases and J by 6 bases. The CDR3 runs to 15 residues. The CDR3 loop is CASRTSGGAPGELFF. CDR3 nucleotides: TGTGCCAGCAGGACTAGCGGGGGGGCCCCCGGGGAGCTGTTTTTT.

This clonotype was recorded many times. The V call is TRBV20-1, the J call TRBJ2-7, with 10 bases fitting TRBD1. The CDR3 extends over 14 amino acids. Germline values: CDR1 DFQATT, CDR2 SNEGSKA (reference sequence). V was pared by 4 bases and J by 2 bases, with 5 bases of the junction left unmatched. CDR3 amino acids: CSATSGQGAYEQYF. In DNA form, the CDR3 reads TGCAGTGCTACCAGTGGACAGGGGGCCTACGAGCAGTACTTC.

This clonotype was observed at least ten times. The CDR3 nucleotides are TGTGCTAGTGGTTTGGTACCAGGTTACCCCACAGATACGCAGTATTTT. Protein product: CASGLVPGYPTDTQYF. The rearrangement joins TRBV12-5 to TRBJ2-3; D unclear. CDR3 length equals 16 residues. Trimming stripped 0 bases from V and 2 bases from J, with 12 bases between. Germline CDR1 is LGHNT and CDR2 is FRNRAP.

The chain combines TRBV15 with TRBJ2-1; D ambiguous. The ends were cut back, 7 bases at V and 2 bases at J, with 15 bases in the middle. Germline assignment: CDR1 LNHNV and CDR2 YYDKDF (reference sequence). This CDR3 comprises 15 residues. This CDR3 is CATTQRDPAYNEQFF. The CDR3 DNA reads TGTGCCACCACCCAGAGAGACCCTGCCTACAATGAGCAGTTCTTC. Based on the CDR3 plus reference TRBV15 and TRBJ2-1, the full variable domain is DAMVIQNPRYQVTQFGKPVTLSCSQTLNHNVMYWYQQKSSQAPKLLFHYYDKDFNNEADTPDNFQSRRPNTSFCFLDIRSPGLGDTAMYLCATTQRDPAYNEQFFGPGTRLTVL.

This clonotype was observed at least ten times. The chain links TRBV30 to TRBJ2-7; 9 nucleotides match TRBD2. Germline V gives CDR1 GTSNPN, CDR2 SVGIG (reference sequence). The CDR3 totals 16 residues. Trimming removed 4 bases from V and 0 bases from J; junction bases left unmatched: 10. The CDR3 DNA reads as TGTGCCTGGATGCCTGTCTTAGCGGGGGACTCCTACGAGCAGTACTTC. It specifies CAWMPVLAGDSYEQYF. The full variable domain, with the rest looked up from reference TRBV30 and TRBJ2-7, is SQTIHQWPATLVQPVGSPLSLECTVEGTSNPNLYWYRQAAGRGLQLLFYSVGIGQISSEVPQNLSASRPQDRQFILSSKKLLLSDSGFYLCAWMPVLAGDSYEQYFGPGTRLTVT.

This clonotype was counted many times. The junction differs from germline at one of its ends, possibly a read error. The chain carries TRBV7-7 and TRBJ1-6; D possibly corresponds to TRBD1 (6 bases). The CDR3 is made up of 16 amino acids. Germline V gives CDR1 SSHAT, CDR2 FNYEAQ (reference sequence). Here the CDR3 DNA reads TGTGCTAGCAGCTTGGGGGGACAAAAAAGGCATTCACCCCTCCACTTT. Translation gives CASSLGGQKRHSPLHF.

There are many counts of this clonotype. The rearrangement links TRBV6-1 to TRBJ2-5, with D uncertain. The CDR3 is 11 residues long. Trimming shortened V by 8 bases and J by 2 bases, and 6 bases separated the two germline ends. CDR1 and CDR2 (germline): MNHNS, SASEGT. CDR3 in amino acids: CASGPQETQYF. The CDR3 DNA reads TGTGCCAGCGGCCCTCAAGAGACCCAGTACTTC.